One T cell receptor (beta chain) is described in this entry. The target antigen is unknown. The entry originates in a study of cytomegalovirus exposure and HLA in healthy donors. Trimming left V 5 bases short and J 1 base short, with 11 bases between. The CDR3 runs 13 residues. The germline V gene has CDR1 SQVTM and CDR2 ANQGSEA. Primers included in the PCR were 60 Vbeta and 13 Jbeta primers. The assay was immunoSEQ multiplex PCR, and TCRdb's table has in-frame clones only and misses some. In the table there are about 88,000 clones, roughly 80% of which are singletons. General study findings and limits: Most of the TCR beta V segments (in an earlier analysis) were productive either about 87% or about 30% of the time.

This chain uses TRBV29-1 with TRBJ2-5, with a tentative D call TRBD2 (5 bases). The TCR was taken from a man in his thirties or forties in good health and CMV-seronegative. Input material: PBMCs. The CDR3 coding sequence is TGCAGCGTTCGACGGGGAGTCCAAGAGACCCAGTACTTC. Translated, it gives CSVRRGVQETQYF.